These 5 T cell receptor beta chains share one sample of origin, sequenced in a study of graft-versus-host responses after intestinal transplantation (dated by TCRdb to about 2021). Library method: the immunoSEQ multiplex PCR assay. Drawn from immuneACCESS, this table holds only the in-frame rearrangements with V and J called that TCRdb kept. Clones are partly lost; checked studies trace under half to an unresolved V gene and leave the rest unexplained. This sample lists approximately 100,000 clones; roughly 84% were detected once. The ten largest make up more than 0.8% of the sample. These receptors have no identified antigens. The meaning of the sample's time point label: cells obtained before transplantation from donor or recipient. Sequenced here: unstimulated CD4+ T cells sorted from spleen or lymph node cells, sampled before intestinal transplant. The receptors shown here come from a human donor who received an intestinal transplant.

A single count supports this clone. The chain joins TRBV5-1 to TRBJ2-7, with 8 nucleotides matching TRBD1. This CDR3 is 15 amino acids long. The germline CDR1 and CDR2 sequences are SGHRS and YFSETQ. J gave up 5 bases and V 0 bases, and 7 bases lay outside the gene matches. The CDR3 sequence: CASSLAGTGRNEQYF. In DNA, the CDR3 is TGCGCCAGCAGCTTGGCCGGGACAGGTCGGAACGAGCAGTACTTC.

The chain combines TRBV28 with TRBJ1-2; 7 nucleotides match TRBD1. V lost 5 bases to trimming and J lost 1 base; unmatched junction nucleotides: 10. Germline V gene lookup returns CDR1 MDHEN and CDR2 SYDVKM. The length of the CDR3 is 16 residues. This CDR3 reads CASSVTGHKDNYGYTF. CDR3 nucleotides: TGTGCCAGCAGTGTGACAGGGCATAAAGATAACTATGGCTACACCTTC.

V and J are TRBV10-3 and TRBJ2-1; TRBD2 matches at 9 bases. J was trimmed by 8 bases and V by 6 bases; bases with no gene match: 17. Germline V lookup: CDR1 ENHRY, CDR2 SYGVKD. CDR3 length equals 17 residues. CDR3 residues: CAIRTERAGGGLDEQFF. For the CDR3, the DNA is TGTGCCATCAGAACCGAGCGGGCGGGAGGGGGGCTTGATGAGCAGTTCTTC.

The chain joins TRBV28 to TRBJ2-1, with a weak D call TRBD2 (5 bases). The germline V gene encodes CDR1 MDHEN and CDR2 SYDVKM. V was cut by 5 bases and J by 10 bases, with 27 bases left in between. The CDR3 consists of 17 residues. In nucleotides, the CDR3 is TGTGCCAGCAGTCCTATCGGGATCAAAGGATATAAGGGCGAGCAGTTCTTC. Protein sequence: CASSPIGIKGYKGEQFF.

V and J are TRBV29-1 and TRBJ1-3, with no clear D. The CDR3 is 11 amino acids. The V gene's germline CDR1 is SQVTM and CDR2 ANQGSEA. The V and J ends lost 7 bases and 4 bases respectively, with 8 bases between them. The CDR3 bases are TGCAGCGCTCCACGGGGAAACACCATATATTTT. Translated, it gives CSAPRGNTIYF.